This entry lists 26 T cell receptor beta chains sequenced from one sample in a study of shared clonotypes between healthy human individuals. The method was immunoSEQ multiplex PCR; TCRdb's version includes in-frame clones alone and lacks a portion of them. The data show some 650,000 clones, with less than 98% seen just once and roughly 0.05% held by the top ten. Sequenced sample: naive CD4+ T cells sorted from blood. Subset in this sample: CD45RA+ positively selected. The receptors derive from a woman aged 25 to 39 in good health.

The genes are TRBV18 and TRBJ1-1; 10 bases are shared with TRBD1. After removal of 4 bases from V and 0 bases from J, the junction contained 5 bases not matched to a gene. CDR1 and CDR2 (germline): KGHSH, LQKENI. CDR3 length: 16 residues. CDR3 residues: CASSQDRGRLNTEAFF. CDR3 coding DNA: TGTGCCAGCTCACAAGACAGGGGGCGGTTGAACACTGAAGCTTTCTTT.

The rearrangement links TRBV9 to TRBJ2-1; TRBD2 agrees at 7 bases. Germline assignment: CDR1 SGDLS and CDR2 YYNGEE. CDR3 length equals 16 residues. The J segment lost 5 bases and the V segment lost 3 bases, leaving 11 bases of the junction unmatched. Here the CDR3 reads CASSDLAAPGDNEQFF. The CDR3 bases are TGTGCCAGCAGCGATCTAGCGGCCCCGGGGGACAATGAGCAGTTCTTC.

The rearrangement joins TRBV29-1 to TRBJ2-5; 8 positions match TRBD2. The J segment lost 4 bases and the V segment lost 3 bases, leaving 7 bases of the junction unmatched. The CDR3 contains 14 residues. Per the germline V gene, CDR1 is SQVTM and CDR2 is ANQGSEA. Written as DNA, the CDR3 is TGCAGCGTTGATCAAATGGCGGGGGGAGAGACCCAGTACTTC. Translation gives CSVDQMAGGETQYF.

The gene calls are TRBV4-2 and TRBJ2-3; 8 nucleotides line up with TRBD2. J gave up 1 base and V 1 base, and 4 bases lay outside the gene matches. The CDR3 is made up of 16 amino acids. Germline lookup yields CDR1 LGHNA and CDR2 YNFKEQ. Written as DNA, the CDR3 is TGTGCCAGCAGCCAAGGTATGGGACTAGGCACAGATACGCAGTATTTT. It is translated as CASSQGMGLGTDTQYF.

Comment on this clone: At the DNA level, this CDR3 is encoded by other sequences in the same sample as well. V usage is TRBV6-5 and J usage is TRBJ2-3; tentative D call: TRBD2 (6 bases). The germline V and J ends were trimmed by 2 bases and 4 bases, with 7 bases remaining between them. Per the germline V gene, CDR1 is MNHEY and CDR2 is SVGAGI. The CDR3 sequence is 13 residues long. The CDR3 is CASSYGEADTQYF. In DNA, the CDR3 is TGTGCCAGCAGTTACGGGGAGGCAGATACGCAGTATTTT.

This clone is a singleton in its sample. V usage is TRBV21-1 and J usage is TRBJ2-7; TRBD2 is the table's D call and was not checked against the DNA. TRBV21-1 is annotated as a pseudogene. The length of the CDR3 is 15 residues. CDR3: CASRPGTSYSYEQYF. The CDR3 DNA reads TGTGCCAGCAGACCTGGGACTAGCTACTCCTACGAGCAGTACTTC.

J is TRBJ2-3 and V is TRBV4-1, with D maybe TRBD2 (6 bases). CDR1 is MGHRA, CDR2 YSYEKL, per germline. The CDR3 length is 16 residues. Trimming left V 0 bases short and J 1 base short, with 11 bases between. Here the CDR3 reads CASSQDWRGGTDTQYF. The DNA of the CDR3 is TGCGCCAGCAGCCAAGATTGGAGGGGTGGCACAGATACGCAGTATTTT.

The V call is TRBV15, the J call TRBJ2-2; TRBD1 matches at 9 bases. J gave up 5 bases and V 2 bases, and 6 bases lay outside the gene matches. The length of the CDR3 is 16 residues. Germline V gene sequence: CDR1 LNHNV, CDR2 YYDKDF (reference sequence). CDR3 residues: CATSRPGQGRTGELFF. The CDR3 bases are TGTGCCACCAGCAGACCGGGACAGGGTCGAACCGGGGAGCTGTTTTTT.

V gene TRBV2 combines with J gene TRBJ2-3; 8 positions agree with TRBD1. The V gene end was trimmed by 5 bases and the J gene end by 6 bases; junction bases not matched to a gene: 10. Germline V lookup: CDR1 SNHLY, CDR2 FYNNEI. There are 15 residues in the CDR3. CDR3 coding DNA: TGTGCCAGCAGTCGACAGGGGCTCACAGTTGATACGCAGTATTTT. This codes for CASSRQGLTVDTQYF.

The sample holds a few counts of this clone. CDR3 nucleotides: TGCGCCAGCAGTGAGACGCGGCAGAACTATGGCTACACCTTC. Translation gives CASSETRQNYGYTF. The chain is built from TRBV10-1 and TRBJ1-2, with D unclear. Trimming took 2 bases from V and 2 from J, leaving 9 bases between them. The CDR3 sequence is 14 residues long. Per the germline V gene, CDR1 is WNHNN and CDR2 is SYGVQD (reference sequence).

This rearrangement joins TRBV2 to TRBJ1-2; no firm D call. This CDR3 contains 15 residues. CDR1 SNHLY and CDR2 FYNNEI come from the germline V gene. V was cut by 4 bases and J by 4 bases, with 16 bases left in between. CDR3 nucleotide sequence: TGTGCCAGCAGTGCCATTTCACGGCGGGCCTATGGCTACACCTTC. This encodes CASSAISRRAYGYTF.

V and J are TRBV4-1 and TRBJ2-5; unclear D gene. The J call may be in error: the DNA end matches TRBJ2-7 better. The length of the CDR3 is 20 residues. Germline assignment: CDR1 MGHRA and CDR2 YSYEKL. CDR3 in amino acids: CASSPHVVVRQAKSRREQYF. CDR3 in DNA: TGCGCCAGCAGCCCCCATGTAGTGGTTCGTCAGGCGAAATCCAGGCGCGAGCAGTACTTC.

The V and J genes are TRBV27 and TRBJ2-7; no clear D gene. Germline loops: CDR1 MNHEY, CDR2 SMNVEV (reference sequence). The germline V and J ends were trimmed by 2 bases and 0 bases, with 11 bases remaining between them. The CDR3 runs to 15 residues. This CDR3 is CASSLDWARSYEQYF. The DNA of the CDR3 is TGTGCCAGCAGTTTAGATTGGGCACGCTCCTACGAGCAGTACTTC.

V usage is TRBV5-1 and J usage is TRBJ2-7; TRBD1 matches at 7 bases. Germline V gene sequence: CDR1 SGHRS, CDR2 YFSETQ. CDR3 size: 15 residues. The V segment lost 0 bases and the J segment 2 bases; nucleotides outside the gene matches: 5. CDR3 coding DNA: TGCGCCAGCAGCTTGGGACAGGGAATTACCTACGAGCAGTACTTC. Translated, it gives CASSLGQGITYEQYF.

The gene calls are TRBV27 and TRBJ2-2, with unresolved D. There are 13 residues in the CDR3. The germline V gene has CDR1 MNHEY and CDR2 SMNVEV (reference sequence). V lost 10 bases and J lost 4, with 13 bases in between. In DNA, the CDR3 is TGTGCCACCTCAGGTTTTACCACCGGGGAGCTGTTTTTT. Protein: CATSGFTTGELFF.

The J gene is TRBJ2-3, the V gene TRBV2; D remains ambiguous. The CDR3 spans 14 residues. V was shortened by 6 bases and J by 4 bases, with 14 bases between the two germline ends. Germline V CDR1 and CDR2: SNHLY, FYNNEI. The DNA for the CDR3 is TGTGCCAGCAGACGCGCCAACGGCGCAGATACGCAGTATTTT. This translates into CASRRANGADTQYF.

V and J are TRBV27 and TRBJ1-3; 7 positions match TRBD1. Germline CDR1 is MNHEY and CDR2 is SMNVEV (reference sequence). J gave up 5 bases and V 5 bases, and 6 bases lay outside the gene matches. The CDR3 consists of 14 residues. Here the CDR3 DNA reads TGTGCCAGCAGTCCTCCGGGACAGCGAAACACCATATATTTT. Encoded protein: CASSPPGQRNTIYF.

The J gene is TRBJ2-1, the V gene TRBV7-2, with TRBD2 matching 11 bases. The germline V gene has CDR1 SGHTA and CDR2 FQGNSA. The CDR3 consists of 15 residues. Trimming took 6 bases from V and 5 from J; bases not matched to a gene: 6. Here the CDR3 DNA reads TGTGCCAGCAGACGGACTAGCGGGCAGCACAATGAGCAGTTCTTC. Residues: CASRRTSGQHNEQFF.

This chain links TRBV6-5 with TRBJ2-7; tentatively, D is TRBD1 (6 bases). V lost 2 bases and J 3 bases, leaving 14 bases between the germline ends. The CDR3 extends over 15 amino acids. The germline gives CDR1 MNHEY, CDR2 SVGAGI. The CDR3 loop is CASSYDRGQIYEQYF. CDR3 nucleotide sequence: TGTGCCAGCAGTTACGACCGGGGACAAATCTACGAGCAGTACTTC.

The table lists this clone with a count of one. The chain combines TRBV7-2 with TRBJ2-7; 7 bases agree with TRBD2. The trim removed 5 bases at V and 2 bases at J, leaving 3 bases unmatched. The CDR3 sequence is 13 residues long. Germline V gene lookup returns CDR1 SGHTA and CDR2 FQGNSA. The CDR3 DNA reads TGTGCCAGCAGCGGACTAGGAACCTACGAGCAGTACTTC. Translation: CASSGLGTYEQYF.

The V and J genes are TRBV6-4 and TRBJ2-2; TRBD1 might be the D (5 bases). Germline V gives CDR1 MRHNA, CDR2 SNTAGT. This CDR3 region has 14 residues. With 3 bases removed from V and 5 bases from J, the gap between germline ends came to 10 bases. The CDR3 is CASSEARTTGELFF. In nucleotides, the CDR3 is TGTGCCAGCAGTGAAGCTAGGACAACCGGGGAGCTGTTTTTT.

The chain uses TRBV28 and TRBJ2-3, with 8 bases fitting TRBD2. This CDR3 is built from 16 residues. With V trimmed by 1 base and J by 8 bases, 11 bases remained unmatched. Germline V gene data show CDR1 as MDHEN and CDR2 as SYDVKM. CDR3 bases: TGTGCCAGCAGTTTATCCCCGGGACTAGGGACGGGTACGCAGTATTTT. Protein sequence: CASSLSPGLGTGTQYF.

The chain employs TRBV19 and TRBJ2-3; TRBD2 agrees at 8 bases. This CDR3 has 15 residues. With V trimmed by 3 bases and J by 4 bases, 6 bases remained unmatched. The germline CDR1 and CDR2 sequences are LNHDA and SQIVND (reference sequence). CDR3 amino acids: CASSMGLVFPDTQYF. CDR3 nucleotides: TGTGCCAGTAGTATGGGACTAGTTTTTCCAGATACGCAGTATTTT.

V and J are TRBV7-9 and TRBJ2-7; D remains unclear. Trimming stripped 4 bases from V and 0 bases from J, with 13 bases between. The germline V gene encodes CDR1 SEHNR and CDR2 FQNEAQ (reference sequence). The CDR3 extends over 15 amino acids. The CDR3 sequence is CASSSLALTSYEQYF. The CDR3 bases are TGTGCCAGCAGCTCCCTGGCCCTCACCTCCTACGAGCAGTACTTC.

Here the CDR3 DNA reads TGTGCCAGCAGCTTATCGGCTAGCCGGGGTGAGCAGTACTTC. As protein: CASSLSASRGEQYF. The chain employs TRBV7-8 and TRBJ2-7; a possible D gene is TRBD2 (5 bases). V lost 2 bases and J 7 bases, leaving 15 bases between the germline ends. The CDR3 has 14 residues. Germline V gives CDR1 SGHVS, CDR2 FQNEAQ. Using reference TRBV7-8 and TRBJ2-7 for the parts outside the CDR3, the full variable domain is GAGVSQSPRYKVAKRGQDVALRCDPISGHVSLFWYQQALGQGPEFLTYFQNEAQLDKSGLPSDRFFAERPEGSVSTLKIQRTQQEDSAVYLCASSLSASRGEQYFGPGTRLTVT.

The genes are TRBV11-1 and TRBJ2-5; 9 positions agree with TRBD2. The CDR3 covers 15 residues. In germline, CDR1 is SGHAT, CDR2 FQDESV (reference sequence). Germline trimming cut 1 base from V and 4 bases from J; bases unmatched to any gene: 4. The CDR3 DNA reads as TGTGCCAGCAGCTTAGTAGCGGGAGTGAGAGAGACCCAGTACTTC. It is translated as CASSLVAGVRETQYF.